The T cell receptor (beta chain) under discussion was sequenced for a study of blood T cells in healthy people across ages. Germline CDR1 is KGHDR and CDR2 is SFDVKD. Trimming shortened V by 2 bases and J by 4 bases, and 11 bases separated the two germline ends. The length of the CDR3 is 15 residues. PCR was performed a second time for 7 to 11 cycles using a sample-barcoded 5' primer and a J-beta primer mix. TCRdb recomputed calls from the 5' RACE reads with MiXCR, one row per CDR3 protein. The data contain approximately 2,000,000 distinct CDR3 sequences, about two fifths of them singletons. Drawn from each donor were roughly 9.4 milliliters of peripheral blood.

Sequences were obtained from blood. The sequence was collected from a human donor in good health. The rearrangement uses TRBV24-1 and TRBJ1-5; tentative D call: TRBD1 (6 bases). The CDR3 sequence: CATSDYGGPNQPQHF. The DNA for the CDR3 is TGTGCCACCAGTGATTACGGGGGCCCAAATCAGCCCCAGCATTTT.